The rows below give T cell receptor beta chains drawn from one sample of a study of post-analysis software for immune sequencing data. TCRdb itself ran the PCR reads through MiXCR, one entry per CDR3 protein. Of roughly 800,000 distinct CDR3 sequences listed, less than 35% are singletons. Sequencing used blood. The receptors come from a girl between 10 and 17 years old with multiple sclerosis. Both conserved end residues are part of each CDR3. A D gene is named only where the DNA matches it firmly. A row's size may be missing; if present it is once, few, many or a size class.

d_call cdr3_length j_call v_call clone_size cdr3_nt cdr3_aa
TRBD1 17 TRBJ2-7 TRBV7-9 NA TGTGCCAGCAGCTTGATGGGACAGGGAATCATATTCTACGAGCAGTACTTC CASSLMGQGIIFYEQYF
TRBD2 18 TRBJ2-1 TRBV7-6 many TGTGCCAGCAGCTTAATGCCGGCAGCGGGAGGAATCGACAATGAGCAGTTCTTC CASSLMPAAGGIDNEQFF
TRBD2 15 TRBJ2-5 TRBV15 few TGTGCCACCAGCAGAGATAGATTCGGGGGGGAGACCCAGTACTTC CATSRDRFGGETQYF
TRBD2 18 TRBJ2-5 TRBV5-1 NA TGCGCCAGCAGCTTGGTCCGATTTGGCGGGGGGCCACAAGAGACCCAGTACTTC CASSLVRFGGGPQETQYF
TRBD1 14 TRBJ1-4 TRBV9 few TGTGCCAGCAGCGCGACAGGGGGCGATGAAAAACTGTTTTTT CASSATGGDEKLFF
NA 16 TRBJ1-1 TRBV20-1 few TGCAGTGCTAGAGATATGGGCGACAGATCTTACACTGAAGCTTTCTTT CSARDMGDRSYTEAFF
NA 15 TRBJ2-5 TRBV5-6 NA TGTGCCAGCAGCTTGTTCAGGGGGGTTTTGGAGACCCAGTACTTC CASSLFRGVLETQYF
NA 14 TRBJ2-5 TRBV10-3 few TGTGCCATCAGCCCCCGGGGCTCGGGAGAGACCCAGTACTTC CAISPRGSGETQYF
TRBD2 16 TRBJ2-1 TRBV5-1 NA TGTGCCAGCAGCAGGACTAGCGGGAGTCTTGGGAATGAGCAGTTCTTC CASSRTSGSLGNEQFF
NA 15 TRBJ2-3 TRBV15 few TGTGCCACCAGCAGAGATCTGCAGGTCACAGATACGCAGTATTTT CATSRDLQVTDTQYF
NA 15 TRBJ2-1 TRBV15 few TGTGCCACCGGGTTGGCGCCGGGACTCTACAATGAGCAGTTCTTC CATGLAPGLYNEQFF
NA 14 TRBJ1-6 TRBV20-1 NA TGCAGTGCTAGGGGGCAGGCCGGCTGGGCACCCCTCCACTTT CSARGQAGWAPLHF
NA 18 TRBJ1-6 TRBV6-5 NA TGTGCCAGCAGTTACTTGGGTCATTCGGATTATATGGGTTCACCCCTCCACTTT CASSYLGHSDYMGSPLHF
TRBD2 18 TRBJ2-3 TRBV4-1 NA TGCGCCAGCAGCCAAGTAGACCGAAGCGGGGGTAGCACAGATACGCAGTATTTT CASSQVDRSGGSTDTQYF
NA 11 TRBJ2-5 TRBV29-1 NA TGCAGCTCCCGCCAGAGAGAGACCCAGTACTTC CSSRQRETQYF
NA 11 TRBJ1-1 TRBV2 NA TGTGCCAGCAGTGGGGATCTTGAAGCTTTCTTT CASSGDLEAFF
TRBD1 13 TRBJ2-7 TRBV20-1 NA TGCAGTGCTAGTCGGGACAGGTCCTACGAGCAGTACTTC CSASRDRSYEQYF
NA 16 TRBJ2-7 TRBV29-1 NA TGCAGCGTTGAGTCAGCCGAGTCAGGGCGTCCCTACGAGCAGTACTTC CSVESAESGRPYEQYF
TRBD1 15 TRBJ2-7 TRBV10-3 NA TGTGCCATCAGTATAGGACAGGGGTCGCCCTACGAGCAGTACTTC CAISIGQGSPYEQYF
TRBD2 18 TRBJ2-1 TRBV28 NA TGTGCCAGCAGCCATTTTTGGGGTACTAGCGGGATCGCCCGTGAGCAGTTCTTC CASSHFWGTSGIAREQFF
NA 12 TRBJ1-2 TRBV10-3 few TGTGCCATCAGTGAGCTGGCCTATGGCTACACCTTC CAISELAYGYTF
TRBD1 15 TRBJ2-1 TRBV10-2 few TGCGCCAGCAGTCACGGACAGGGGGGTCTCAATGAGCAGTTCTTC CASSHGQGGLNEQFF
NA 15 TRBJ2-7 TRBV7-2 NA TGTGCCAGCAGCCCGGCCGGCACAGCCTCCTACGAGCAGTACTTC CASSPAGTASYEQYF
TRBD2 16 TRBJ2-1 TRBV28 NA TGTGCCAGCCGCCGGGCGACTAGCGGAAGTTACAATGAGCAGTTCTTC CASRRATSGSYNEQFF
NA 13 TRBJ1-5 TRBV29-1 few TGCAGCGTTTCAGCAGGGGTCGGACAGCCCCAGCATTTT CSVSAGVGQPQHF
TRBD2 14 TRBJ2-3 TRBV6-2/TRBV6-3 few TGTGCCAGCACCATGGGACTAGTTCTCGATACGCAGTATTTT CASTMGLVLDTQYF
NA 13 TRBJ2-1 TRBV12-3/TRBV12-4 NA TGTGCCAACAGTTTAGGGGCAATCGATGAGCAGTTCTTC CANSLGAIDEQFF
NA 13 TRBJ1-5 TRBV6-5 NA TGTGCCAGCAGGCAAGGAACTAATCAGCCCCAGCATTTT CASRQGTNQPQHF
NA 13 TRBJ2-5 TRBV4-1 NA TGCGCCAGCAGCCACCCACCTGGGGAGACCCAGTACTTC CASSHPPGETQYF
NA 13 TRBJ1-2 TRBV29-1 NA TGCAGCGTTCCACACGGCCTCGGCGGCGGCTACACCTTC CSVPHGLGGGYTF
NA 16 TRBJ2-3 TRBV24-1 NA TGTGCCACCAGTGATCCGGGCACATCCAGCACAGATACGCAGTATTTT CATSDPGTSSTDTQYF
NA 17 TRBJ2-7 TRBV28 NA TGTGCCAGCAGACTCCCCCAGGACAGCCAGCATTGTTTTGGGCAGTACTTC CASRLPQDSQHCFGQYF
NA 10 TRBJ2-1 TRBV20-1 NA TGCAGTCCATTCCGCAATGAGCAGTTCTTC CSPFRNEQFF
TRBD1 16 TRBJ2-5 TRBV3-1 NA TGTGCCAGCAGCCAAGTTTGGACAGGGGGCGCGGAGACCCAGTACTTC CASSQVWTGGAETQYF
NA 15 TRBJ2-1 TRBV24-1 NA TGTGCCACCAGTACTGGTAGCGAGCCACCCCATGAGCAGTTCTTC CATSTGSEPPHEQFF
NA 12 TRBJ2-6 TRBV4-1 NA TGCGCCAGCAGCACTAGTGCCAGCGTCCTGACTTTC CASSTSASVLTF